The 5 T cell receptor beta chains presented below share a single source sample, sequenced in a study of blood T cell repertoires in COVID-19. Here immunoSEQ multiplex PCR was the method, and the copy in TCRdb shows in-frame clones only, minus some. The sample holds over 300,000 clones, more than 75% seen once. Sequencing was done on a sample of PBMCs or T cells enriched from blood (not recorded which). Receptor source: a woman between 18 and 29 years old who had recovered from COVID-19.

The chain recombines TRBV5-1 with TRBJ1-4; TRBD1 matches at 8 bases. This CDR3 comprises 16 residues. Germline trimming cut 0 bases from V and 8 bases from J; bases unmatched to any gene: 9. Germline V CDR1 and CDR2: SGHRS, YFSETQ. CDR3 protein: CASSLEGQGSWEKLFF. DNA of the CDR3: TGCGCCAGCAGCTTGGAAGGACAGGGAAGTTGGGAAAAACTGTTTTTT.

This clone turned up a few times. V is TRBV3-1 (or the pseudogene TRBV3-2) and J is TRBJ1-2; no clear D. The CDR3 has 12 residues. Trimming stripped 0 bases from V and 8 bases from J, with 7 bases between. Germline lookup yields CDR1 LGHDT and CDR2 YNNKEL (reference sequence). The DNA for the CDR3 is TGTGCCAGCAGCCAAGAAACAGACGGCTACACCTTC. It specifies CASSQETDGYTF.

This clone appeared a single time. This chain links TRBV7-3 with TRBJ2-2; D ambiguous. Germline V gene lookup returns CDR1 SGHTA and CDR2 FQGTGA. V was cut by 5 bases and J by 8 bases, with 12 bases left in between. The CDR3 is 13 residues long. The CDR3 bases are TGTGCCAGCAGCAAAAACCCCGGGGGGGAGCTGTTTTTT. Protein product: CASSKNPGGELFF.

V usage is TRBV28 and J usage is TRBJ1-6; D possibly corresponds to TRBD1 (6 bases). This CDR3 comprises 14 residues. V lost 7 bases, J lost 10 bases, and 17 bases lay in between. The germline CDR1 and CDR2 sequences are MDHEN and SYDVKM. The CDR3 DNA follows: TGTGCCAGCAATAGGCAGGGGAAGAGGTCACCCCTCCACTTT. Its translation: CASNRQGKRSPLHF.

In DNA form, the CDR3 reads TGTGCCAGCAGCTTGGGACGGGGGCCCCAGCATTTT. Translated, it gives CASSLGRGPQHF. The V call is TRBV5-6, the J call TRBJ1-5; no reliable D call. Trimming shortened V by 0 bases and J by 9 bases, and 7 bases separated the two germline ends. In germline, CDR1 is SGHDT, CDR2 YYEEEE. The CDR3 consists of 12 residues.